Here is one TCR beta chain with its context. The record originates from a study of blood T cell repertoires in COVID-19. Whole-study context: The study drew acute and convalescent COVID-19 samples from the United States, Italy and Spain. T cells, B-cell-depleted T cells, or PBMCs supplied cDNA or gDNA.

Original analysis: Amplification of reference gene primers provided the estimated nucleated cell counts. TCRdb's table, derived via immunoSEQ multiplex PCR, lists solely in-frame clones and lacks some. The D gene and trimming were derived from the DNA, and the V and J assignments and clone size from that table. Counted here are about 240,000 clones, about 85% occurring once; the ten biggest clones make up around 6.4%. The sequence derives from a woman aged 55-69 years with active or convalescent COVID-19. Sequenced sample: peripheral blood.

The CDR3 nucleotides read TGTGCCAGCAGCTCCTACGGGACAAACTCCTACGAGCAGTACTTC. This translates into CASSSYGTNSYEQYF. The chain couples TRBV13 to TRBJ2-7; the D gene is possibly TRBD1 (6 bases). This CDR3 comprises 15 residues. V lost 4 bases, J lost 0 bases, and 13 bases lay in between. CDR1 and CDR2 (germline): PRHDT, FYEKMQ (reference sequence). Looking up the rest from reference TRBV13 and TRBJ2-7 gives the full variable domain: AAGVIQSPRHLIKEKRETATLKCYPIPRHDTVYWYQQGPGQDPQFLISFYEKMQSDKGSIPDRFSAQQFSDYHSELNMSSLELGDSALYFCASSSYGTNSYEQYFGPGTRLTVT.